This entry features one T cell receptor beta chain sequence. Assay used: immunoSEQ multiplex PCR; TCRdb lists only in-frame clones, some missing. In the table there are 60,000 to 90,000 clones, 83% of which are singletons. This specimen belongs to a study of CD4 T cell repertoires in COVID-19. This TCR derives from a human donor who had COVID-19. The sequenced sample was CD4+ T cells from peripheral blood, obtained after recovery from COVID-19.

CDR3 DNA: TGTGCCAGCACCCGGGTGGCGGCAGTCAACTACGAGCAGTACTTC. Encoded protein: CASTRVAAVNYEQYF. The chain couples TRBV28 to TRBJ2-7; D unclear. Trimming pared 7 bases from V and 3 bases from J, leaving 19 bases between. There are 15 residues in the CDR3. Germline CDR1 is MDHEN and CDR2 is SYDVKM.